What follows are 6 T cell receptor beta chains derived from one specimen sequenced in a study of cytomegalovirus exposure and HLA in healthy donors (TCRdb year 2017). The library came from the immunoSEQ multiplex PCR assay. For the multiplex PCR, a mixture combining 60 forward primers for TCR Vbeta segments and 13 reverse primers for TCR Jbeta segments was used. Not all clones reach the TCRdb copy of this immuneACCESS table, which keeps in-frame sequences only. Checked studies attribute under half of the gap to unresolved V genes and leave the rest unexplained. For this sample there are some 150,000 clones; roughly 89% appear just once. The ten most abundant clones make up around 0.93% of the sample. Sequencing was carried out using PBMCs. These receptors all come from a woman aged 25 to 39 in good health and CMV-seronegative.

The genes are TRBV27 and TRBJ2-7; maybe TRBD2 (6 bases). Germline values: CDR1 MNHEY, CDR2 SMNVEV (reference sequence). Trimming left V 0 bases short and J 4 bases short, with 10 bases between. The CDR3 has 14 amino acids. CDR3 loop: CASSLSGSGYEQYF. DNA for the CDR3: TGTGCCAGCAGTTTATCCGGGAGTGGGTACGAGCAGTACTTC.

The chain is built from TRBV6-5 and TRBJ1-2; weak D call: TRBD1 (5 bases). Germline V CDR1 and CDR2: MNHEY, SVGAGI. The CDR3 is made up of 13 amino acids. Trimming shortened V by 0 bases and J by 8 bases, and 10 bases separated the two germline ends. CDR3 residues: CASSYSTVVGYTF. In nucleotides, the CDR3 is TGTGCCAGCAGTTACTCGACAGTTGTCGGCTACACCTTC.

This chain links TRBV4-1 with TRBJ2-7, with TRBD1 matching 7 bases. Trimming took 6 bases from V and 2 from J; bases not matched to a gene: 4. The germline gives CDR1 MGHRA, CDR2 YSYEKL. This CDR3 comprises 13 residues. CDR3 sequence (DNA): TGCGCCAGCAGGAGGCAGGGGGCCTACGAGCAGTACTTC. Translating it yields CASRRQGAYEQYF.

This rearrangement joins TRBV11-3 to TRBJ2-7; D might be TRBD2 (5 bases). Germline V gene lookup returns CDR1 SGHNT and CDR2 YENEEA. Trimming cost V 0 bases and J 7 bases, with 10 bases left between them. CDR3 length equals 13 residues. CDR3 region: CASSLDLRGEQYF. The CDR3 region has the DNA TGTGCCAGCAGCTTAGATCTGCGCGGGGAGCAGTACTTC.

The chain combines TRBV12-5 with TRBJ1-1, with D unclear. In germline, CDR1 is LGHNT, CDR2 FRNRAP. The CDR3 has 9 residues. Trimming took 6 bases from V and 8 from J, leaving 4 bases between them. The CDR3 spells CASGPEAFF. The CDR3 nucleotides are TGTGCTAGTGGCCCGGAAGCTTTCTTT.

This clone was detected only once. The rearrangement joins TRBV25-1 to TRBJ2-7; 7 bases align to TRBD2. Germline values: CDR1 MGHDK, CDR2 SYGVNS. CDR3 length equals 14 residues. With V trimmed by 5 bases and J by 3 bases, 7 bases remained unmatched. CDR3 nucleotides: TGTGCCAGCAGTAGCTTGCCGGGGGGCTACGAGCAGTACTTC. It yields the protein CASSSLPGGYEQYF.